The 27 T cell receptor beta chains listed next were all sequenced from one sample in a study of response to subunit inactivated influenza vaccine. Via MiXCR, TCRdb re-called the RT-PCR reads, giving one row per CDR3 protein. Of around 160,000 distinct CDR3 sequences listed, around 9.9% are singletons. Source: non-naive T cells sorted from PBMCs, taken roughly 45 days after vaccination. The receptors derive from a man aged 50 or older who received an inactivated influenza vaccine.

This clonotype was observed a few times. The chain links TRBV6-5 to TRBJ1-1, with 10 bases identical to TRBD1. The germline CDR1 and CDR2 sequences are MNHEY and SVGAGI. The junction had 11 bases not matched to a gene; V was cut back by 0 bases and J by 13 bases. The CDR3 consists of 15 residues. The CDR3: CASSYSKRQGAKVFF. The CDR3 coding sequence is TGTGCCAGCAGTTACTCAAAGAGACAGGGGGCGAAAGTTTTCTTT.

A few counts support this clonotype. The chain combines TRBV11-2 with TRBJ2-7, with D perhaps matching TRBD1 (6 bases). In germline, CDR1 is SGHAT, CDR2 FQNNGV. The CDR3 length is 12 residues. V lost 3 bases to trimming and J lost 6 bases, with 9 bases between them. The CDR3 protein is CASSFDRIEQYF. CDR3 sequence (DNA): TGTGCCAGCAGCTTCGACAGGATCGAGCAGTACTTC.

The V and J genes are TRBV20-1 and TRBJ1-1, with 8 bases fitting TRBD1. The CDR3 extends over 14 amino acids. Looked up from germline, CDR1 is DFQATT and CDR2 is SNEGSKA (reference sequence). Trimming cost V 0 bases and J 4 bases; bases outside gene matches: 4. The CDR3 reads CSARDPRGRTEAFF. The CDR3 DNA reads TGCAGTGCTAGAGATCCCAGGGGGCGCACTGAAGCTTTCTTT.

This clonotype was picked up many times. J is TRBJ2-5 and V is TRBV7-2, with D hard to call. Trimming cost V 5 bases and J 1 base, with 8 bases left between them. Germline V gives CDR1 SGHTA, CDR2 FQGNSA. This CDR3 is built from 13 residues. CDR3 amino acids: CASSQELQETQYF. CDR3 DNA sequence: TGTGCCAGCAGCCAAGAGCTCCAAGAGACCCAGTACTTC.

The rearrangement uses TRBV7-9 and TRBJ1-6; D not resolved. CDR1 SEHNR and CDR2 FQNEAQ come from the germline V gene (reference sequence). The CDR3 has 17 amino acids. Trimming took off 3 bases at V and 0 bases at J, with 12 bases between the two ends. CDR3: CASSLSVGSSYNSPLHF. The CDR3 DNA reads TGTGCCAGCAGCTTGAGCGTGGGATCCTCCTATAATTCACCCCTCCACTTT. The full variable domain, with the rest looked up from reference TRBV7-9 and TRBJ1-6, is DTGVSQNPRHKITKRGQNVTFRCDPISEHNRLYWYRQTLGQGPEFLTYFQNEAQLEKSRLLSDRFSAERPKGSFSTLEIQRTEQGDSAMYLCASSLSVGSSYNSPLHFGNGTRLTVT.

V gene TRBV5-1 combines with J gene TRBJ2-1, with 7 bases aligning to TRBD1. Per the germline V gene, CDR1 is SGHRS and CDR2 is YFSETQ. The length of the CDR3 is 14 residues. J was trimmed by 5 bases and V by 1 base; bases with no gene match: 3. The CDR3 sequence: CASSLTGANNEQFF. CDR3 bases: TGCGCCAGCAGCTTGACAGGGGCCAACAATGAGCAGTTCTTC.

This clonotype was seen repeatedly, ten times or more. V gene TRBV28 combines with J gene TRBJ1-1; D remains unclear. The CDR3 loop spans 14 amino acids. Trimming took 7 bases from V and 0 from J, leaving 12 bases between them. CDR1 and CDR2 from the germline V gene are MDHEN and SYDVKM. CDR3: CASTAEIMNTEAFF. In DNA form, the CDR3 reads TGTGCCAGCACGGCGGAGATTATGAACACTGAAGCTTTCTTT.

This clonotype was detected ten times or more. The rearrangement uses TRBV7-6 and TRBJ2-1; 10 nucleotides line up with TRBD2. This CDR3 has 14 amino acids. Looked up from germline, CDR1 is SGHVS and CDR2 is FNYEAQ. With 8 bases clipped from V and 4 bases from J, the junction kept 5 bases outside the gene matches. This CDR3 reads CASSLAGPYNEQFF. CDR3 nucleotides: TGTGCCAGCTCACTAGCGGGACCATACAATGAGCAGTTCTTC.

In its sample, this clonotype was seen many times. The rearrangement uses TRBV12-3 or TRBV12-4 and TRBJ2-2, with 11 bases aligning to TRBD2. This CDR3 has 15 residues. The V gene end was trimmed by 6 bases and the J gene end by 5 bases; junction bases not matched to a gene: 5. CDR3 coding DNA: TGTGCCAGCAGAATAGCGGGGGGGCGTACCGGGGAGCTGTTTTTT. Amino acid sequence: CASRIAGGRTGELFF.

This clonotype was counted at least ten times. The chain is built from TRBV24-1 and TRBJ2-3, with TRBD2 matching over 9 bases. With 3 bases clipped from V and 0 bases from J, the junction kept 3 bases outside the gene matches. CDR3 length: 16 residues. Germline CDR1 is KGHDR and CDR2 is SFDVKD. This CDR3 is CATSDPGLASTDTQYF. In DNA form, the CDR3 reads TGTGCCACCAGTGATCCGGGACTAGCAAGCACAGATACGCAGTATTTT.

This clonotype was found a few times. This chain connects TRBV7-6 to TRBJ2-5; no reliable D call. Germline values: CDR1 SGHVS, CDR2 FNYEAQ. CDR3 size: 11 residues. V lost 5 bases and J lost 9, with 10 bases in between. This CDR3 reads CASSNSVAQYF. The CDR3 region has the DNA TGTGCCAGCAGCAACAGTGTAGCCCAGTACTTC.

V gene TRBV7-2 combines with J gene TRBJ2-7; D might be TRBD1 (6 bases). V lost 1 base and J 2 bases, leaving 12 bases between the germline ends. Germline values: CDR1 SGHTA, CDR2 FQGNSA. This CDR3 region has 15 residues. Here the CDR3 reads CASSLVARGTYEQYF. As DNA, the CDR3 is TGTGCCAGCAGCTTAGTAGCCAGGGGAACCTACGAGCAGTACTTC.

The genes are TRBV27 and TRBJ1-5; D perhaps matches TRBD1 (5 bases). Trimming removed 3 bases at V and 5 bases at J, with 14 bases between. CDR3 size: 15 residues. CDR1 is MNHEY and CDR2 is SMNVEV in the germline V gene (reference sequence). The CDR3, as DNA: TGTGCCAGCAGTTTGAGGGGCGCGGGCTATCAGCCCCAGCATTTT. This encodes CASSLRGAGYQPQHF.

The chain combines TRBV14 with TRBJ2-3; TRBD2 matches at 7 bases. Germline V gives CDR1 SGHDN, CDR2 FVKESK. After removal of 0 bases from V and 6 bases from J, the junction contained 9 bases not matched to a gene. The length of the CDR3 is 16 residues. The CDR3 DNA sequence: TGTGCCAGCAGCCAAGATCGCGGGAGTTTTGCGGATACGCAGTATTTT. It codes for CASSQDRGSFADTQYF.

The chain carries TRBV9 and TRBJ2-5, with 8 bases lining up with TRBD1. This CDR3 has 16 amino acids. The germline V gene has CDR1 SGDLS and CDR2 YYNGEE. V gave up 3 bases and J gave up 2 bases; unmatched junction bases: 9. CDR3 in DNA: TGTGCCAGCAGCGCCTCCGGACAGGGTGGTCAAGAGACCCAGTACTTC. This codes for CASSASGQGGQETQYF.

This clonotype has just a few counts. This rearrangement joins TRBV20-1 to TRBJ1-5; 7 bases map to TRBD1. V shed 1 base, J shed 7 bases, and the junction held 4 bases outside the gene matches. This CDR3 comprises 13 residues. The germline V gene encodes CDR1 DFQATT and CDR2 SNEGSKA (reference sequence). The CDR3 DNA reads TGCAGTGCTAGAGGGACAGGAATACAGCCCCAGCATTTT. Amino acid sequence: CSARGTGIQPQHF.

This clonotype was seen a few times. Written as DNA, the CDR3 is TGTGCCAGCAGCTTATTGGCTAAACCCGAGCAGTACTTC. Translation gives CASSLLAKPEQYF. The chain couples TRBV7-9 to TRBJ2-7; D gene ambiguous. V was trimmed by 2 bases and J by 6 bases, leaving 11 bases between them. The CDR3 spans 13 residues. CDR1 and CDR2 from the germline V gene are SEHNR and FQNEAQ (reference sequence).

This clonotype was seen many times. Lacking the conserved final phenylalanine or tryptophan, this CDR3 likely reflects a read error. The limits of the CDR3 on the DNA are not certain, so only TCRdb's listed CDR3 is given. The chain is built from TRBV10-3 and TRBJ1-2; the table's TRBD1 call for D was not verified on the DNA. Counting both end residues, the CDR3 totals 11 amino acids. CDR1 is ENHRY, CDR2 SYGVKD, per germline. The CDR3 region is CAIGTGWEVSL.

The sample holds a few counts of this clonotype. This rearrangement joins TRBV10-2 to TRBJ1-1, with D perhaps TRBD1 (5 bases). V was trimmed by 2 bases and J by 1 base, leaving 11 bases between them. The CDR3 has 15 residues. The germline V gene has CDR1 WSHSY and CDR2 SAAADI. The CDR3 DNA follows: TGCGCCAGCAGTGAGCTAGGGGTGGGGAACACTGAAGCTTTCTTT. Encoded protein: CASSELGVGNTEAFF.

The chain links TRBV29-1 to TRBJ2-5; TRBD1 agrees at 8 bases. V trimming: 2 bases; J trimming: 4 bases; junction bases outside the gene matches: 6. Germline lookup yields CDR1 SQVTM and CDR2 ANQGSEA. The CDR3 totals 14 residues. The CDR3, as DNA: TGCAGCGTTGAATCTCCGACAGGGGCAGAGACCCAGTACTTC. Translating gives CSVESPTGAETQYF.

This clonotype was counted ten times or more. The DNA of the CDR3 is TGTGCCACGACGGGACAGGACCGCGGGGAGCTGTTTTTT. As protein: CATTGQDRGELFF. The genes are TRBV10-3 and TRBJ2-2; 8 bases are shared with TRBD1. The J segment lost 7 bases and the V segment lost 10 bases, leaving 8 bases of the junction unmatched. The CDR3 runs to 13 residues. The V gene's germline CDR1 is ENHRY and CDR2 SYGVKD.

This clonotype was seen once. This chain connects TRBV4-2 to TRBJ2-2, with TRBD2 as a possible D gene (5 bases). Per germline, CDR1 LGHNA and CDR2 YNFKEQ. The CDR3 covers 15 residues. The V and J ends lost 4 bases and 3 bases respectively, with 12 bases between them. CDR3 in amino acids: CASSRPADDTGELFF. CDR3 nucleotide sequence: TGTGCCAGCAGCCGGCCAGCGGACGACACCGGGGAGCTGTTTTTT.

V usage is TRBV2 and J usage is TRBJ2-2, with 7 bases that match TRBD1. This CDR3 has 14 residues. Germline V gives CDR1 SNHLY, CDR2 FYNNEI. J was trimmed by 4 bases and V by 9 bases; bases with no gene match: 8. CDR3 sequence (DNA): TGTGCCAGTAGGGGGCAGGAGGTCACCGGGGAGCTGTTTTTT. It yields the protein CASRGQEVTGELFF.

This clonotype was seen a few times. The CDR3 spells CASSEQPSYEQYF. CDR3 coding DNA: TGTGCCAGCAGTGAACAGCCCTCCTACGAGCAGTACTTC. The chain employs TRBV6-1 and TRBJ2-7; no firm D call. The CDR3 has 13 amino acids. CDR1 is MNHNS and CDR2 is SASEGT in the germline V gene. Trimming removed 2 bases at V and 0 bases at J, with 5 bases between.

This clonotype was recorded at least ten times. The chain couples TRBV3-1 to TRBJ2-4, with 12 bases identical to TRBD2. The J segment lost 0 bases and the V segment lost 1 base, leaving 7 bases of the junction unmatched. Germline CDR1 and CDR2: LGHDT and YNNKEL (reference sequence). The CDR3 is 19 amino acids. CDR3 in DNA: TGTGCCAGCAGCCAAGTGACTAGCGGGGGTGGACTAGCCAAAAACATTCAGTACTTC. Protein: CASSQVTSGGGLAKNIQYF.

This chain links TRBV11-2 with TRBJ2-7; 7 bases align to TRBD1. This CDR3 comprises 15 residues. Germline values: CDR1 SGHAT, CDR2 FQNNGV. Trimming at V came to 8 bases and at J to 2 bases, leaving 12 bases not matched to a gene. CDR3 protein: CASQQLMGTAYEQYF. CDR3 bases: TGTGCCAGCCAACAGCTTATGGGGACAGCCTACGAGCAGTACTTC.

The genes are TRBV2 and TRBJ2-2, with D perhaps TRBD2 (5 bases). Germline V gives CDR1 SNHLY, CDR2 FYNNEI. The CDR3 runs to 15 residues. V was cut by 4 bases and J by 7 bases, with 16 bases left in between. The CDR3 region is CASSALGQEGGELFF. In DNA, the CDR3 is TGTGCCAGCAGTGCACTAGGCCAAGAAGGCGGGGAGCTGTTTTTT.